This T cell receptor (beta chain) stems from a study of shared clonotypes between healthy human individuals. Whole-study findings and limits: Naive subsets usually exceeded memory subsets in estimated richness. Clonotype sharing among donors was expected to depend on sequencing depth.

The CDR3 is 15 amino acids. Germline V CDR1 and CDR2: SGHVS, FQNEAQ. V lost 0 bases to trimming and J lost 1 base; unmatched junction nucleotides: 1. As regards this clone: The antigen is not known.

Sorted-subset replicate PCR reactions were performed with approximately 180 ng DNA, corresponding to roughly 30,000 T cell genomes. Clones were sequenced by immunoSEQ multiplex PCR, and TCRdb holds only the in-frame ones, with some missing. Of 550,000 to 700,000 clones detected, 73% appear once; the ten largest clones hold about 1.8%. The source of this sequence is a woman aged 25 to 39 in good health. This chain links TRBV7-8 with TRBJ2-7; the match to TRBD1 covers 9 bases. Material for sequencing was memory CD4+ T cells sorted from blood. Subset denoted: CD45RA-negative fraction. The CDR3 here is CASSLAGQGSYEQYF. The DNA for the CDR3 is TGTGCCAGCAGCTTAGCGGGACAGGGTTCCTACGAGCAGTACTTC.